Listed here are 10 T cell receptor beta chains from one sample, sequenced in a study of shared T cell receptors in the human thymus. This table comes from immunoSEQ multiplex PCR, and its TCRdb copy is limited to in-frame clones, with some not included. The sample consists of 630,000 or so clones, around 87% of them appearing once. The sample also formed part of further work on human thymus T cells.

What was sequenced was thymocytes. Receptor source: a boy younger than two with a congenital heart defect.

The chain carries TRBV13 and TRBJ2-5; tentative D call: TRBD1 (6 bases). Germline lookup yields CDR1 PRHDT and CDR2 FYEKMQ (reference sequence). The CDR3 sequence is 14 residues long. V was clipped by 5 bases and J by 0 bases, with 10 bases between them. CDR3 sequence reads: CASSLRQDQETQYF. The CDR3 coding sequence is TGTGCCAGCAGCCTCCGACAGGACCAAGAGACCCAGTACTTC.

The chain uses TRBV30 and TRBJ1-2, with D hard to call. Trimming removed 0 bases from V and 4 bases from J, with 18 bases in between. Germline assignment: CDR1 GTSNPN and CDR2 SVGIG (reference sequence). The CDR3 spans 16 residues. The CDR3 DNA follows: TGTGCCTGGAGTGTACCGGCACTTGGGCCATCCTATGGCTACACCTTC. Translation gives CAWSVPALGPSYGYTF.

The chain has TRBV9 and TRBJ2-7; maybe TRBD2 (5 bases). V gave up 0 bases and J gave up 4 bases, with 11 bases separating them. Germline values: CDR1 SGDLS, CDR2 YYNGEE. The CDR3 is 14 residues long. DNA of the CDR3: TGTGCCAGCAGCGTAGGGCCTGGCGGGTACGAGCAGTACTTC. Residues: CASSVGPGGYEQYF.

The chain joins TRBV14 to TRBJ2-6, with D unresolved. CDR3 length: 18 residues. Germline V lookup: CDR1 SGHDN, CDR2 FVKESK. The V end lost 4 bases, the J end lost 0 bases, and 16 bases lay between the germline ends. The DNA for the CDR3 is TGTGCCAGCAGCCGAGAAGTCCAAAACAGCTCTGGGGCCAACGTCCTGACTTTC. This sequence encodes CASSREVQNSSGANVLTF.

This clone was observed a few times. The chain combines TRBV19 with TRBJ1-5; 7 nucleotides match TRBD1. Germline-derived CDR1 and CDR2 are LNHDA and SQIVND (reference sequence). With 5 bases clipped from V and 8 bases from J, the junction kept 15 bases outside the gene matches. This CDR3 comprises 16 residues. In DNA form, the CDR3 reads TGTGCCAGTAGTTCCATAACAGGGGCCCCACCGGAGCCCCAGCATTTT. Its translation is CASSSITGAPPEPQHF.

The chain combines TRBV28 with TRBJ2-3; 7 bases are a match to TRBD2. CDR3 size: 17 residues. CDR1 is MDHEN, CDR2 SYDVKM, per germline. J gave up 0 bases and V 6 bases, and 12 bases lay outside the gene matches. CDR3 protein: CASRKRGGSSSTDTQYF. As DNA, the CDR3 is TGTGCCAGCAGAAAAAGGGGCGGGAGCTCTAGCACAGATACGCAGTATTTT. Supplemented by reference TRBV28 and TRBJ2-3, the full variable domain reads DVKVTQSSRYLVKRTGEKVFLECVQDMDHENMFWYRQDPGLGLRLIYFSYDVKMKEKGDIPEGYSVSREKKERFSLILESASTNQTSMYLCASRKRGGSSSTDTQYFGPGTRLTVL.

V usage is TRBV5-5 and J usage is TRBJ1-5; 8 bases are shared with TRBD1. The V segment lost 4 bases and the J segment 6 bases; nucleotides outside the gene matches: 12. The germline CDR1 and CDR2 sequences are SGHKS and YYEKEE (reference sequence). This CDR3 has 16 amino acids. CDR3 nucleotide sequence: TGTGCCAGCAGCCCAACGACAGACAGGGGAAGTCAGCCCCAGCATTTT. As protein: CASSPTTDRGSQPQHF.

This chain joins TRBV12-5 and TRBJ1-5; D might be TRBD1 (5 bases). Germline V gene sequence: CDR1 LGHNT, CDR2 FRNRAP. The CDR3 extends over 15 amino acids. V was pared by 6 bases and J by 0 bases, with 12 bases between. CDR3 nucleotides: TGTGCTAGTGGCTCCGACAGAAATAGCAATCAGCCCCAGCATTTT. This sequence encodes CASGSDRNSNQPQHF.

The rearrangement joins TRBV7-9 to TRBJ1-1; 10 bases map to TRBD1. The V segment lost 5 bases and the J segment 5 bases; nucleotides outside the gene matches: 17. The CDR3 length is 18 residues. CDR1 is SEHNR, CDR2 FQNEAQ, per germline (reference sequence). CDR3 in DNA: TGTGCCAGCAGCCAGAGGGACAGGGGCCTTCCAAACTGTACTGAAGCTTTCTTT. Its translation: CASSQRDRGLPNCTEAFF.

The chain is built from TRBV5-6 and TRBJ2-1; 8 nucleotides agree with TRBD2. CDR1 is SGHDT and CDR2 is YYEEEE in the germline V gene. The CDR3 has 16 residues. The V and J ends lost 0 bases and 9 bases, in that order; junction bases with no gene match: 11. The CDR3 region is CASSLAAQREFAEQFF. The CDR3 coding sequence is TGTGCCAGCAGCTTGGCCGCCCAGCGGGAGTTCGCTGAGCAGTTCTTC.